Detailed here is one T cell receptor (beta chain). Trimming left V 5 bases short and J 0 bases short, with 19 bases between. The CDR3 is 19 amino acids. CDR1 is KGHDR and CDR2 is SFDVKD in the germline V gene. The authors' processing: Estimation of nucleated cell counts was performed using reference gene primer amplification. Profiling relied on immunoSEQ multiplex PCR, and the TCRdb table lists in-frame clones only, not all of them. For V, J and clone size, that table is used; D and trimming come from the DNA. Among approximately 61,000 clones listed, 70% to 90% were seen once. This entry is derived from a study of blood T cell repertoires in COVID-19. On the study more broadly: Samples of COVID-19 (acute and convalescent) were obtained from the United States, Italy and Spain. The analysed material was cDNA or gDNA that came from T cells, B-cell-depleted T cells, or PBMCs.

The receptor was derived from a human donor in a cohort sampled during active COVID-19. This sequence joins TRBV24-1 and TRBJ2-6; TRBD2 is a possible D gene (5 bases). The sample comprised peripheral blood. The CDR3 here is CATSGSKWGDISGANVLTF. The DNA for the CDR3 is TGTGCCACCAGTGGGAGCAAATGGGGAGATATCTCTGGGGCCAACGTCCTGACTTTC.